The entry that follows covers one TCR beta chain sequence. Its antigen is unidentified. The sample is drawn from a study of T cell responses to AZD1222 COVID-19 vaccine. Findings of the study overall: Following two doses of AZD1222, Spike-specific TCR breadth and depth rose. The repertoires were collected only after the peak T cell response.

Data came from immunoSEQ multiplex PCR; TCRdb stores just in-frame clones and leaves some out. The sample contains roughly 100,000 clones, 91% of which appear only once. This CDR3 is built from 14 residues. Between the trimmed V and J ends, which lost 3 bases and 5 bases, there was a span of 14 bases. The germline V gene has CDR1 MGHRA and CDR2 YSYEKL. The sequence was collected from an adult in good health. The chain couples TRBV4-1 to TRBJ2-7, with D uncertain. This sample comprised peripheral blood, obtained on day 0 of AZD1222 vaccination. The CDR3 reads CASSHELPVNEQYF. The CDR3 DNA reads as TGCGCCAGCAGCCATGAGCTTCCGGTCAACGAGCAGTACTTC.